Listed here are 7 T cell receptor beta chains from one sample, sequenced in a study of cytomegalovirus exposure and HLA in healthy donors. The study ran its PCR with 60 Vbeta and 13 Jbeta primers. Produced via immunoSEQ multiplex PCR; TCRdb's table is partial and in-frame only. This table has 160,000 or so clones, over 70% appearing once. What was sequenced was PBMCs. The receptor set was obtained from a woman aged 18-29 years in good health and CMV-seronegative.

The genes are TRBV5-5 and TRBJ2-1; D is unclear. This CDR3 has 12 amino acids. V was shortened by 0 bases and J by 6 bases, with 4 bases between the two germline ends. The V gene's germline CDR1 is SGHKS and CDR2 YYEKEE (reference sequence). The CDR3 nucleotides are TGTGCCAGCAGCTTGGAGCTCAATGAGCAGTTCTTC. Its protein product is CASSLELNEQFF.

This clone came up once. CDR3 DNA sequence: TGTGCCAGCAGTCCGAGGACTAGCGGGGGCCAAAACACAGATACGCAGTATTTT. Translation gives CASSPRTSGGQNTDTQYF. V and J are TRBV7-2 and TRBJ2-3; 13 bases match TRBD2. Germline V lookup: CDR1 SGHTA, CDR2 FQGNSA. V lost 6 bases to trimming and J lost 2 bases; unmatched junction nucleotides: 11. The CDR3 is 18 amino acids. Drawing the rest from reference TRBV7-2 and TRBJ2-3, the complete variable domain is GAGVSQSPSNKVTEKGKDVELRCDPISGHTALYWYRQSLGQGLEFLIYFQGNSAPDKSGLPSDRFSAERTGGSVSTLTIQRTQQEDSAVYLCASSPRTSGGQNTDTQYFGPGTRLTVL.

The CDR3 DNA follows: TGTGCCAGCAACAGCGGGGGGGCGAACAATGAGCAGTTCTTC. Encoded protein: CASNSGGANNEQFF. The rearrangement links TRBV11-2 to TRBJ2-1, with 10 bases matching TRBD2. The ends lost 7 bases at V and 5 bases at J; junction bases unmatched: 5. This CDR3 region has 14 residues. The germline V gene encodes CDR1 SGHAT and CDR2 FQNNGV.

This clone was seen more than once but under ten times. Other DNA sequences in the same sample also yield this CDR3. The genes are TRBV6-5 and TRBJ1-6, with D tentatively TRBD1 (5 bases). CDR1 is MNHEY and CDR2 is SVGAGI in the germline V gene. This CDR3 is 15 amino acids long. V shed 0 bases and J shed 6 bases, with 9 bases lying between them. The CDR3 coding sequence is TGTGCCAGCAGTTACTCGCGGGGCCCTAATTCACCCCTCCACTTT. This codes for CASSYSRGPNSPLHF.

The chain employs TRBV4-1 and TRBJ1-3; TRBD1 matches at 7 bases. CDR1 and CDR2 (germline): MGHRA, YSYEKL. The CDR3 consists of 17 residues. V was pared by 1 base and J by 2 bases, with 8 bases of the junction left unmatched. CDR3 sequence (DNA): TGCGCCAGCAGCCAAGGAAAGGGCCAGGGGGCTGGAAACACCATATATTTT. Translated, it gives CASSQGKGQGAGNTIYF.

This chain connects TRBV10-1 to TRBJ2-2; 8 nucleotides line up with TRBD1. Germline trimming cut 10 bases from V and 4 bases from J; bases unmatched to any gene: 11. This CDR3 is 15 amino acids long. The germline V gene has CDR1 WNHNN and CDR2 SYGVQD (reference sequence). The CDR3 bases are TGCGCCACCGGGAAGGGACAGGTGGGCACCGGGGAGCTGTTTTTT. Amino acids: CATGKGQVGTGELFF.

The chain combines TRBV9 with TRBJ2-3; TRBD1 aligns across 10 bases. V gave up 4 bases and J gave up 4 bases; unmatched junction bases: 6. Germline V gene lookup returns CDR1 SGDLS and CDR2 YYNGEE. CDR3 size: 15 residues. The CDR3 loop is CASSTGTGESDTQYF. The CDR3 nucleotides are TGTGCCAGCAGCACCGGGACAGGGGAGTCAGATACGCAGTATTTT.